This T cell receptor (beta chain) was recorded in a study of cytomegalovirus exposure and HLA in healthy donors. Findings and caveats of the study: V- and J-gene trimming of TCR beta was linked (in a later analysis) to a missense DCLRE1C variant. 87-base-pair reads could not separate some V segments, including TRBV6-2 and TRBV6-3. Cytomegalovirus status was reportedly diagnosed by the classifier with high specificity and sensitivity.

This CDR3 region has 13 residues. Trimming removed 0 bases at V and 12 bases at J, with 15 bases between. Germline V CDR1 and CDR2: SQVTM, ANQGSEA. Vbeta (60) and Jbeta (13) primers were used in the PCR. The repertoire was sequenced with immunoSEQ multiplex PCR; TCRdb's copy has only in-frame clones and lacks some. Of about 150,000 clones listed, roughly 81% are singletons. As regards this clone: Its antigen is unidentified.

Sequences were obtained from PBMCs. The chain joins TRBV29-1 to TRBJ2-1, with D unclear. This sequence was found in a woman under 30 in good health and CMV-seronegative. The CDR3 DNA reads as TGCAGCGTTGAAGATTGGTCTGCGTTCGGGCAGTTCTTC. Amino acids: CSVEDWSAFGQFF.